A single sample is the source of the 18 T cell receptor beta chains below, sequenced in a study of cytomegalovirus exposure and HLA in healthy donors. PCR amplification relied on 60 Vbeta primers (plus 13 Jbeta primers). Some clones are missing from TCRdb's copy, which holds only in-frame ones; the method was immunoSEQ multiplex PCR. This table lists more than 75,000 clones. Sequencing was done on a sample of PBMCs. These receptors were collected from a man in his forties or fifties in good health and CMV-seropositive.

The J gene is TRBJ2-7, the V gene TRBV6-5, with D uncertain. Germline CDR1 is MNHEY and CDR2 is SVGAGI. The CDR3 runs 13 residues. V gave up 5 bases and J gave up 2 bases, with 10 bases separating them. CDR3 in amino acids: CASSELLAYEQYF. The DNA of the CDR3 is TGTGCCAGCAGTGAACTCCTAGCCTACGAGCAGTACTTC.

This sequence joins TRBV7-2 and TRBJ1-2; TRBD1 is a possible D gene (6 bases). Trimming pared 0 bases from V and 6 bases from J, leaving 11 bases between. This CDR3 is 14 amino acids long. Germline V CDR1 and CDR2: SGHTA, FQGNSA. This CDR3 is CASSLAQGSNGYTF. CDR3 bases: TGTGCCAGCAGCTTAGCACAGGGCTCCAATGGCTACACCTTC.

This chain joins TRBV9 and TRBJ2-3; 11 nucleotides align to TRBD2. This CDR3 has 17 amino acids. Germline-derived CDR1 and CDR2 are SGDLS and YYNGEE. The V gene end was trimmed by 2 bases and the J gene end by 2 bases; junction bases not matched to a gene: 7. CDR3 DNA: TGTGCCAGCAGCGTCTCCGGGACTAGCGGAATCACAGATACGCAGTATTTT. Its protein product is CASSVSGTSGITDTQYF.

This CDR3 is CASRNRVVGELFF. The CDR3, as DNA: TGTGCCAGTAGAAACAGGGTTGTCGGGGAGCTGTTTTTT. The rearrangement uses TRBV19 and TRBJ2-2; a possible D gene is TRBD1 (6 bases). The germline V and J ends were trimmed by 6 bases and 7 bases, with 12 bases remaining between them. CDR1 and CDR2 (germline): LNHDA, SQIVND (reference sequence). There are 13 residues in the CDR3.

V and J are TRBV7-2 and TRBJ1-1; the D gene is possibly TRBD1 (6 bases). V shed 4 bases and J shed 1 base, with 10 bases lying between them. Germline V gives CDR1 SGHTA, CDR2 FQGNSA. The CDR3 sequence is 14 residues long. The CDR3 DNA is TGTGCCAGCAGCTGGGCGGACAGGAACACTGAAGCTTTCTTT. The encoded protein is CASSWADRNTEAFF.

The chain has TRBV5-6 and TRBJ2-1; unclear D gene. This CDR3 contains 13 residues. V dropped 2 bases and J dropped 5 bases, with 8 bases sitting between them. Germline loops: CDR1 SGHDT, CDR2 YYEEEE. CDR3 nucleotide sequence: TGTGCCAGCAGCTTCGCCACAAACAATGAGCAGTTCTTC. Translation: CASSFATNNEQFF.

The chain couples TRBV5-1 to TRBJ2-1, with TRBD2 as a possible D gene (6 bases). The V and J ends lost 0 bases and 0 bases respectively, with 7 bases between them. Germline V gene sequence: CDR1 SGHRS, CDR2 YFSETQ. CDR3 length: 15 residues. The CDR3 DNA reads as TGCGCCAGCAGCTTGGCTAGCGCCTCCTACAATGAGCAGTTCTTC. Protein: CASSLASASYNEQFF.

The chain recombines TRBV4-3 with TRBJ1-5; possibly TRBD1 for D (5 bases). Germline values: CDR1 LGHNA, CDR2 YSLEER. V shed 0 bases and J shed 4 bases, with 10 bases lying between them. The CDR3 is 15 amino acids. CDR3 sequence reads: CASSQDRAGNQPQHF. The CDR3 nucleotides read TGCGCCAGCAGCCAAGATAGGGCAGGGAATCAGCCCCAGCATTTT.

V is TRBV29-1 and J is TRBJ2-5; TRBD1 might be the D (5 bases). Germline values: CDR1 SQVTM, CDR2 ANQGSEA. Trimming removed 6 bases at V and 5 bases at J, with 13 bases between. The CDR3 length is 12 residues. CDR3 bases: TGCAGCGTGGCGGACAATAGGGAGACCCAGTACTTC. Its translation: CSVADNRETQYF.

The rearrangement uses TRBV5-4 and TRBJ2-1, with a tentative D call TRBD2 (5 bases). This CDR3 spans 13 amino acids. CDR1 and CDR2 from the germline V gene are SGHNT and YYREEE (reference sequence). The CDR3 sequence is CASGGSTYNEQFF. CDR3 nucleotide sequence: TGTGCGTCTGGCGGGTCCACCTACAATGAGCAGTTCTTC.

The gene calls are TRBV6-5 and TRBJ2-1; the D gene is possibly TRBD1 (6 bases). This CDR3 is 13 amino acids long. Germline V gene data show CDR1 as MNHEY and CDR2 as SVGAGI. V lost 7 bases and J lost 8, with 15 bases in between. The CDR3 here is CASNRAVGDEQFF. The CDR3 nucleotides are TGTGCCAGCAACAGGGCGGTTGGTGATGAGCAGTTCTTC.

The chain has TRBV9 and TRBJ2-5; 7 bases fit TRBD2. The germline CDR1 and CDR2 sequences are SGDLS and YYNGEE. The CDR3 contains 13 residues. Trimming at V came to 0 bases and at J to 7 bases, leaving 3 bases not matched to a gene. In DNA form, the CDR3 reads TGTGCCAGCAGCGTAGCACCGGGAGGGACCCAGTACTTC. It codes for CASSVAPGGTQYF.

The chain has TRBV7-8 and TRBJ2-5; D unclear. Trimming took off 4 bases at V and 5 bases at J, with 20 bases between the two ends. Germline CDR1 is SGHVS and CDR2 is FQNEAQ. The CDR3 contains 16 residues. The CDR3, as DNA: TGTGCCAGCAGCTATTATAGACTCGCTGGTATCGAGACCCAGTACTTC. Amino acid sequence: CASSYYRLAGIETQYF. The full variable domain, its missing parts supplied by reference TRBV7-8 and TRBJ2-5, is GAGVSQSPRYKVAKRGQDVALRCDPISGHVSLFWYQQALGQGPEFLTYFQNEAQLDKSGLPSDRFFAERPEGSVSTLKIQRTQQEDSAVYLCASSYYRLAGIETQYFGPGTRLLVL.

The CDR3 DNA is TGTGCCAGCAGTTCGGGACTAGCGAACACAGATACGCAGTATTTT. It specifies CASSSGLANTDTQYF. The V and J genes are TRBV2 and TRBJ2-3, with TRBD2 matching over 10 bases. The CDR3 totals 15 residues. Germline V lookup: CDR1 SNHLY, CDR2 FYNNEI. The J segment lost 2 bases and the V segment lost 5 bases, leaving 4 bases of the junction unmatched.

The rearrangement uses TRBV19 and TRBJ1-3; D is perhaps TRBD1 (5 bases). This CDR3 comprises 13 residues. V dropped 5 bases and J dropped 5 bases, with 10 bases sitting between them. Germline V gene data show CDR1 as LNHDA and CDR2 as SQIVND (reference sequence). CDR3 residues: CASSPRQRNTIYF. As DNA, the CDR3 is TGTGCCAGTAGTCCCAGACAGAGAAACACCATATATTTT.

V and J are TRBV27 and TRBJ2-7, with 10 nucleotides matching TRBD1. CDR1 and CDR2 from the germline V gene are MNHEY and SMNVEV (reference sequence). The CDR3 totals 14 residues. V lost 5 bases, J lost 4 bases, and 5 bases stayed unmatched. CDR3 nucleotide sequence: TGTGCCAGCAGTAAGACAGGGGGCTTTTACGAGCAGTACGTC. As protein: CASSKTGGFYEQYV.

The chain carries TRBV9 and TRBJ1-5; no firm D call. Germline CDR1 SGDLS, CDR2 YYNGEE. The CDR3 length is 13 residues. Trimming shortened V by 2 bases and J by 4 bases, and 7 bases separated the two germline ends. The CDR3 protein is CASSVTLNQPQHF. In DNA, the CDR3 is TGTGCCAGCAGCGTGACATTGAATCAGCCCCAGCATTTT.

The chain couples TRBV18 to TRBJ2-1; D possibly corresponds to TRBD1 (5 bases). The CDR3 is made up of 16 amino acids. V gave up 3 bases and J gave up 2 bases, with 14 bases separating them. Germline loops: CDR1 KGHSH, CDR2 LQKENI. CDR3 sequence reads: CASSPTWGSTYNEQFF. The CDR3 DNA reads TGTGCCAGCTCACCCACGTGGGGCAGCACCTACAATGAGCAGTTCTTC.